The clone carrying this TCR beta chain was counted ten times or more. Its antigen is as yet unknown. A much larger clone is a single base away; this may be a read error. This sample was taken from a study of blood T cells in healthy people across ages. A second 7 to 11 cycle PCR used barcoded and J-beta primers. TCRdb recomputed calls from the 5' RACE reads with MiXCR, one row per CDR3 protein. The profile covers under 1 million distinct CDR3 sequences, with approximately 48% appearing a single time and approximately 19% taken by the ten largest. Study-level results: Donors of long life had a larger count of naive CD4+ cells and greater diversity than aged donors.

The length of the CDR3 is 14 residues. CDR1 is SQVTM and CDR2 is ANQGSEA in the germline V gene. V dropped 2 bases and J dropped 11; count of bases not matched to a gene: 14. The genes are TRBV29-1 and TRBJ2-5; 7 positions agree with TRBD1. The sequenced material came from blood. The sequence came from a man aged 60-69 years in good health. CDR3 residues: CSVETGQVVDEQYF. In DNA form, the CDR3 reads TGCAGCGTTGAAACCGGACAGGTTGTGGATGAGCAGTACTTC.